Each of the 26 T cell receptor beta chains below was sequenced from the same sample in a study of shared clonotypes between healthy human individuals. Profiled with immunoSEQ multiplex PCR; TCRdb holds only in-frame clones, not every one. The data contain roughly 700,000 clones, roughly 70% of them seen just once; the ten biggest clones take up 1.5% to 2%. Sequencing used memory CD4+ T cells sorted from blood. The subset was: CD45RA-negative fraction. Receptors were obtained from a woman younger than 45 in good health.

A few counts support this clone. This chain joins TRBV14 and TRBJ1-2; 9 bases match TRBD1. The ends lost 1 base at V and 1 base at J; junction bases unmatched: 4. CDR1 and CDR2 from the germline V gene are SGHDN and FVKESK. The CDR3 runs 16 residues. This chain's CDR3 is CASSQAGQGHNYGYTF. DNA for the CDR3: TGTGCCAGCAGCCAAGCGGGACAGGGACATAACTATGGCTACACCTTC.

V gene TRBV4-1 combines with J gene TRBJ2-5; the D call may be TRBD1 or TRBD2 (5 bases each). Gene TRBJ2-7 matches the end of the DNA better, so the J call may be wrong. The CDR3 has 14 amino acids. Germline CDR1 reads MGHRA; CDR2 reads YSYEKL. The CDR3 region is CASSEGGIRDEQYF. In nucleotides, the CDR3 is TGCGCCAGCAGCGAAGGAGGAATCAGGGACGAGCAGTACTTC.

There are a few counts of this clone. This CDR3 is also generated by other DNA sequences in the sample. The J gene is TRBJ2-5, the V gene TRBV29-1; perhaps TRBD1 as D (5 bases). The CDR3 runs 13 residues. Between the trimmed V and J ends, which lost 3 bases and 5 bases, there was a span of 13 bases. The V gene's germline CDR1 is SQVTM and CDR2 ANQGSEA. The CDR3 here is CSVEGQLGETQYF. The CDR3 nucleotides are TGCAGCGTTGAGGGGCAGCTCGGGGAGACCCAGTACTTC.

The rearrangement joins TRBV6-6 to TRBJ1-2, with a tentative D call TRBD1 (5 bases). Looked up from germline, CDR1 is MNHNY and CDR2 is SVGAGI (reference sequence). The CDR3 covers 14 residues. Trimming removed 6 bases from V and 2 bases from J, with 13 bases in between. The CDR3 coding sequence is TGTGCCAGCAGGGGGGACCGCCGAAACTATGGCTACACCTTC. Its translation is CASRGDRRNYGYTF.

The rearrangement links TRBV29-1 to TRBJ2-1; D is possibly TRBD1 (7 bases). The CDR3 runs 13 residues. Trimming stripped 3 bases from V and 15 bases from J, with 21 bases between. Germline-derived CDR1 and CDR2 are SQVTM and ANQGSEA. The DNA for the CDR3 is TGCAGCGTTGATACAGGGGTGGGAGGTCTAATGTTCTTC. Protein sequence: CSVDTGVGGLMFF.

On this clone: This may stem from a read error, because a much larger clone lies one nucleotide away. Other DNA sequences in this specimen translate into the identical CDR3. The CDR3 bases are TGTGCCAGCAGGAATAATGAAAAACTGTTTTTT. Translated, it gives CASRNNEKLFF. The genes are TRBV28 and TRBJ1-4; no reliable D call. The CDR3 has 11 residues. V lost 6 bases, J lost 4 bases, and 3 bases lay in between. Per the germline V gene, CDR1 is MDHEN and CDR2 is SYDVKM. Drawing the rest from reference TRBV28 and TRBJ1-4, the complete variable domain is DVKVTQSSRYLVKRTGEKVFLECVQDMDHENMFWYRQDPGLGLRLIYFSYDVKMKEKGDIPEGYSVSREKKERFSLILESASTNQTSMYLCASRNNEKLFFGSGTQLSVL.

The rearrangement joins TRBV5-1 to TRBJ2-3, with D perhaps being TRBD1 or TRBD2 (5 bases each). This CDR3 region has 16 residues. V lost 4 bases, J lost 0 bases, and 15 bases lay in between. CDR1 and CDR2 from the germline V gene are SGHRS and YFSETQ. The DNA of the CDR3 is TGCGCCAGCAGCCAAATCCGGGACGTTAGCACAGATACGCAGTATTTT. This sequence encodes CASSQIRDVSTDTQYF.

The V gene is TRBV5-4, the J gene TRBJ1-5, with a possible D match to TRBD1 (5 bases). Germline CDR1 and CDR2: SGHNT and YYREEE (reference sequence). With 4 bases removed from V and 4 bases from J, the gap between germline ends came to 9 bases. The CDR3 extends over 13 amino acids. CDR3 region: CASSVDRNQPQHF. The CDR3 DNA is TGTGCCAGCAGCGTAGACAGAAATCAGCCCCAGCATTTT.

The chain employs TRBV15 and TRBJ1-5, with D unresolved. V shed 0 bases and J shed 11 bases, with 14 bases lying between them. CDR1 and CDR2 (germline): LNHNV, YYDKDF (reference sequence). The CDR3 runs 14 residues. The CDR3 sequence: CATSRDSPSRSQHF. CDR3 sequence (DNA): TGTGCCACCAGCAGAGATTCGCCATCCCGGTCCCAGCATTTT. The full variable domain, in which reference TRBV15 and TRBJ1-5 provide the parts outside the CDR3, is DAMVIQNPRYQVTQFGKPVTLSCSQTLNHNVMYWYQQKSSQAPKLLFHYYDKDFNNEADTPDNFQSRRPNTSFCFLDIRSPGLGDTAMYLCATSRDSPSRSQHFGDGTRLSIL.

This clone occurred a few times. The rearrangement uses TRBV23-1 and TRBJ2-7; D unresolved. TRBV23-1 belongs to the ORF category, with a function that is uncertain. The V end lost 2 bases, the J end lost 2 bases, and 7 bases lay between the germline ends. This CDR3 spans 13 amino acids. The CDR3 sequence: CASSQPRPYEQYF. CDR3 DNA: TGCGCCAGCAGTCAACCCAGGCCCTACGAGCAGTACTTC.

The J gene is TRBJ2-7, the V gene TRBV2; 8 nucleotides align to TRBD1. This CDR3 contains 15 residues. V shed 1 base and J 7 bases; nucleotides not matched to a gene: 9. Germline V gene lookup returns CDR1 SNHLY and CDR2 FYNNEI. The CDR3 protein is CASSEGKGQGREQYF. The CDR3 DNA reads as TGTGCCAGCAGTGAAGGAAAAGGACAGGGAAGGGAGCAGTACTTC.

This clone was seen more than once but under ten times. This chain connects TRBV7-6 to TRBJ1-5, with a weak D call TRBD1 (6 bases). The CDR3 has 13 residues. The germline V gene encodes CDR1 SGHVS and CDR2 FNYEAQ. The ends were cut back, 3 bases at V and 7 bases at J, with 10 bases in the middle. CDR3 residues: CASSFNRDQPQHF. The CDR3 coding sequence is TGTGCCAGCAGCTTTAACAGGGACCAGCCCCAGCATTTT. The entire variable domain, with the rest obtained from reference TRBV7-6 and TRBJ1-5, is as follows: GAGVSQSPRYKVTKRGQDVALRCDPISGHVSLYWYRQALGQGPEFLTYFNYEAQQDKSGLPNDRFSAERPEGSISTLTIQRTEQRDSAMYRCASSFNRDQPQHFGDGTRLSIL.

This clone came up once. This chain connects TRBV28 to TRBJ1-1; D may be TRBD1 (5 bases). Germline V gives CDR1 MDHEN, CDR2 SYDVKM. This CDR3 has 14 amino acids. With 4 bases removed from V and 11 bases from J, the gap between germline ends came to 20 bases. CDR3 nucleotides: TGTGCCAGCAGTTCCCAAGGGGCGGGGAGTGGGGCTTTCTTT. This codes for CASSSQGAGSGAFF.

Concerning this clone: The junction departs from germline at one end; a sequencing error may be responsible. This sequence joins TRBV7-9 and TRBJ2-2; no reliable D call. Looked up from germline, CDR1 is SEHNR and CDR2 is FQNEAQ (reference sequence). The length of the CDR3 is 15 residues. The CDR3 DNA is TGTGCCAGCAGCTTAGGTGACACAAACAGCGGGGAGCTGTTTTTT. It encodes CASSLGDTNSGELFF.

The V and J genes are TRBV19 and TRBJ2-7; the match to TRBD2 covers 8 bases. The CDR3 covers 15 residues. With 4 bases clipped from V and 1 base from J, the junction kept 6 bases outside the gene matches. Per germline, CDR1 LNHDA and CDR2 SQIVND (reference sequence). CDR3 loop: CASSTPTSASYEQYF. CDR3 sequence (DNA): TGTGCCAGTAGTACCCCGACTAGCGCTTCCTACGAGCAGTACTTC.

The V and J genes are TRBV7-6 and TRBJ2-5; TRBD2 matches at 10 bases. V lost 2 bases and J lost 1; bases outside the gene matches: 7. This CDR3 has 17 amino acids. Per germline, CDR1 SGHVS and CDR2 FNYEAQ. The CDR3 DNA is TGTGCCAGCAGCTTAATACTGGGACTAGCGTTCCAAGAGACCCAGTACTTC. The encoded protein is CASSLILGLAFQETQYF.

J is TRBJ2-7 and V is TRBV5-1, with D unresolved. CDR3 length: 14 residues. Germline values: CDR1 SGHRS, CDR2 YFSETQ. Trimming removed 3 bases at V and 1 base at J, with 11 bases between. The CDR3 DNA reads TGCGCCAGCAGCTCGAATTCAGCTTCCTACGAGCAGTACTTC. It yields the protein CASSSNSASYEQYF.

This clone was seen a handful of times. This chain joins TRBV19 and TRBJ2-6; D is perhaps TRBD1 (5 bases). V dropped 6 bases and J dropped 2 bases, with 5 bases sitting between them. There are 13 residues in the CDR3. The germline gives CDR1 LNHDA, CDR2 SQIVND (reference sequence). The CDR3 DNA follows: TGTGCCAGTAGCAGGGCTGGGGCCAACGTCCTGACTTTC. Translated, it gives CASSRAGANVLTF.

The chain links TRBV14 to TRBJ2-1; 10 bases agree with TRBD1. The trim removed 2 bases at V and 0 bases at J, leaving 10 bases unmatched. Germline V CDR1 and CDR2: SGHDN, FVKESK. The length of the CDR3 is 19 residues. CDR3 in amino acids: CASSQWDRGTSTSYNEQFF. The CDR3 DNA is TGTGCCAGCAGCCAATGGGACAGGGGCACCTCAACCTCCTACAATGAGCAGTTCTTC. The variable domain in full, with the rest retrieved from reference TRBV14 and TRBJ2-1, is EAGVTQFPSHSVIEKGQTVTLRCDPISGHDNLYWYRRVMGKEIKFLLHFVKESKQDESGMPNNRFLAERTGGTYSTLKVQPAELEDSGVYFCASSQWDRGTSTSYNEQFFGPGTRLTVL.

The chain links TRBV2 to TRBJ1-2, with D perhaps matching TRBD1 (6 bases). Germline CDR1 is SNHLY and CDR2 is FYNNEI. CDR3 length: 12 amino acids. With 6 bases removed from V and 5 bases from J, the gap between germline ends came to 10 bases. The CDR3 here is CASSQQGYGYTF. The CDR3 nucleotides are TGTGCCAGCAGCCAACAGGGATATGGCTACACCTTC.

J is TRBJ2-7 and V is TRBV27; 9 nucleotides agree with TRBD2. V gave up 1 base and J gave up 6 bases; unmatched junction bases: 7. Germline CDR1 is MNHEY and CDR2 is SMNVEV (reference sequence). The CDR3 totals 15 residues. The CDR3: CASSLYPSGISEQYF. In nucleotides, the CDR3 is TGTGCCAGCAGTTTATACCCTAGCGGGATAAGCGAGCAGTACTTC.

CDR3: CASSKAQVPGELFF. The CDR3 DNA sequence: TGTGCCAGTAGTAAGGCCCAGGTACCCGGGGAGCTGTTTTTT. The chain employs TRBV19 and TRBJ2-2; D unclear. Germline V gives CDR1 LNHDA, CDR2 SQIVND (reference sequence). Trimming removed 4 bases at V and 6 bases at J, with 12 bases between. The CDR3 sequence is 14 residues long. Using reference TRBV19 and TRBJ2-2 for the parts outside the CDR3, the full variable domain is DGGITQSPKYLFRKEGQNVTLSCEQNLNHDAMYWYRQDPGQGLRLIYYSQIVNDFQKGDIAEGYSVSREKKESFPLTVTSAQKNPTAFYLCASSKAQVPGELFFGEGSRLTVL.

This clone was picked up a small number of times. CDR3 sequence reads: CASSQSTGVNTEAFF. In DNA form, the CDR3 reads TGTGCCAGCTCACAATCTACAGGGGTGAACACTGAAGCTTTCTTT. The chain is built from TRBV18 and TRBJ1-1; TRBD1 matches 7 bases. This CDR3 is built from 15 residues. After removal of 4 bases from V and 0 bases from J, the junction contained 5 bases not matched to a gene. Per the germline V gene, CDR1 is KGHSH and CDR2 is LQKENI.

The chain carries TRBV25-1 and TRBJ1-2, with 8 bases lining up with TRBD1. In germline, CDR1 is MGHDK, CDR2 SYGVNS. V lost 6 bases and J lost 8; bases outside the gene matches: 8. The CDR3 covers 13 residues. The CDR3 DNA follows: TGTGCCAGCAGCGAGGACAGGGCGAGGGGCTACACCTTC. Its protein product is CASSEDRARGYTF.

This chain connects TRBV5-1 to TRBJ2-1; perhaps D is TRBD1 or TRBD2 (7 bases each). The CDR3 is 14 amino acids. The germline CDR1 and CDR2 sequences are SGHRS and YFSETQ. Trimming took off 0 bases at V and 14 bases at J, with 18 bases between the two ends. This chain's CDR3 is CASSLGQGEGQEFF. In DNA, the CDR3 is TGCGCCAGCAGCTTGGGCCAGGGGGAGGGACAAGAGTTCTTC. Looking up the rest from reference TRBV5-1 and TRBJ2-1 gives the full variable domain: KAGVTQTPRYLIKTRGQQVTLSCSPISGHRSVSWYQQTPGQGLQFLFEYFSETQRNKGNFPGRFSGRQFSNSRSEMNVSTLELGDSALYLCASSLGQGEGQEFFGPGTRLTVL.

This clone appeared a few times. The chain employs TRBV7-9 and TRBJ2-1; TRBD2 agrees at 10 bases. With 3 bases clipped from V and 10 bases from J, the junction kept 9 bases outside the gene matches. Per germline, CDR1 SEHNR and CDR2 FQNEAQ (reference sequence). This CDR3 comprises 15 residues. The CDR3 region is CASSLSSGGPKEQFF. DNA for the CDR3: TGTGCCAGCAGCTTGTCTAGCGGGGGACCCAAGGAGCAGTTCTTC.